These T cell receptor beta chains were read from a single sample in a study of cytomegalovirus exposure and HLA in healthy donors. Produced via immunoSEQ multiplex PCR; TCRdb's table is partial and in-frame only. The sample yields 150,000 to 200,000 clones, about 75% seen once. Source material: PBMCs. The receptors were sampled from a female donor in good health and CMV-seronegative. The CDR3 runs from the conserved cysteine through the conserved F or W. A D gene is named only where the DNA matches it firmly. The listing skips clone size in some rows; elsewhere it reads once, few, many or a size class.

TRBV29-1	TRBJ2-2	.	TRBD2	CSVEDRWGEGRWSTGELFF	TGCAGCGTTGAAGATCGATGGGGGGAGGGCCGGTGGAGCACCGGGGAGCTGTTTTTT
TRBV6-6	TRBJ2-7	.	TRBD2	CASSSGLAGAYEQYF	TGTGCCAGCAGCTCCGGACTAGCGGGAGCCTACGAGCAGTACTTC
TRBV7-9	TRBJ2-3	.	TRBD2	CASSFRGVAGTTDTQYF	TGTGCCAGCAGCTTTCGGGGGGTAGCGGGGACCACAGATACGCAGTATTTT
TRBV5-6	TRBJ1-2	.	.	CASSLFSGFGFRGNYGYTF	TGTGCCAGCAGCTTGTTCTCCGGGTTCGGGTTTAGAGGAAACTATGGCTACACCTTC
TRBV5-1	TRBJ2-3	.	TRBD2	CASSLGGGFVRDTQYF	TGCGCCAGCAGCTTGGGGGGGGGATTCGTTCGAGATACGCAGTATTTT
TRBV7-9	TRBJ1-1	.	.	CASSGRVEAFF	TGTGCCAGCAGTGGGCGGGTTGAAGCTTTCTTT
TRBV7-2	TRBJ2-7	.	.	CASSPGLSGGEQYF	TGTGCCAGCAGCCCTGGACTATCAGGTGGGGAGCAGTACTTC
TRBV5-1	TRBJ2-2	.	.	CASSAFRLRDTGELFF	TGCGCCAGCAGCGCCTTTAGGCTACGGGACACCGGGGAGCTGTTTTTT
TRBV7-2	TRBJ2-5	.	.	CASSPNRAEETQYF	TGTGCCAGCAGCCCAAACAGGGCAGAAGAGACCCAGTACTTC
TRBV6-5	TRBJ2-1	few	TRBD2	CASSYRTSERQFF	TGTGCCAGCAGTTACCGGACTAGCGAGAGGCAGTTCTTC
TRBV6-1	TRBJ2-1	once	.	CASSAFAGPYNEQFF	TGTGCCAGCAGTGCGTTCGCGGGCCCCTACAATGAGCAGTTCTTC
TRBV27	TRBJ2-3	.	TRBD2	CASSERVGLAVADTQYF	TGTGCCAGCAGCGAAAGGGTCGGACTAGCTGTTGCAGATACGCAGTATTTT
TRBV7-2	TRBJ1-6	.	.	CASSLGRGSPLHF	TGTGCCAGCAGCTTAGGACGAGGTTCACCCCTCCACTTT
TRBV9	TRBJ1-6	.	TRBD1	CASGPGGNNSPLHF	TGTGCCAGCGGCCCAGGGGGCAATAATTCACCCCTCCACTTT
TRBV7-9	TRBJ1-5	.	TRBD1	CASRTGNQPQHF	TGTGCCAGCAGGACAGGGAATCAGCCCCAGCATTTT
TRBV6-5	TRBJ2-5	.	.	CASRDRVRGEETQYF	TGTGCCAGCAGGGACCGGGTCAGGGGAGAGGAGACCCAGTACTTC
TRBV7-9	TRBJ1-2	.	.	CASSSYTGSGYTF	TGTGCCAGCAGTTCCTACACCGGGAGTGGCTACACCTTC
TRBV18	TRBJ2-4	.	TRBD1	CASSLDRLDIQYF	TGTGCCAGCTCACTGGACAGGTTAGACATTCAGTACTTC
TRBV6-4	TRBJ2-2	.	TRBD2	CASLIRAGGPGNTGELFF	TGTGCCAGCCTAATCAGGGCGGGAGGGCCGGGGAACACCGGGGAGCTGTTTTTT
TRBV30	TRBJ2-3	.	TRBD2	CAWRGIAGRSDTQYF	TGTGCCTGGAGAGGAATAGCGGGTCGCTCAGATACGCAGTATTTT
TRBV9	TRBJ2-1	.	.	CASSVGDSPNEQFF	TGTGCCAGCAGCGTAGGGGACTCCCCCAATGAGCAGTTCTTC
TRBV4-1	TRBJ2-1	once	TRBD1	CASSRPGQGDEQFF	TGCGCCAGCAGCCGGCCGGGACAGGGGGATGAGCAGTTCTTC
TRBV28	TRBJ2-7	.	TRBD1	CASSSPGTGAHEQYF	TGTGCCAGCAGTTCCCCCGGGACAGGGGCCCACGAGCAGTACTTC
TRBV30	TRBJ2-2	.	TRBD2	CAWSGLAGATGELFF	TGTGCCTGGAGTGGGCTAGCGGGAGCCACCGGGGAGCTGTTTTTT
TRBV4-3	TRBJ2-7	.	.	CASSHSQVGGGKYEQYF	TGCGCCAGCAGCCATTCCCAAGTAGGGGGAGGGAAATACGAGCAGTACTTC
TRBV9	TRBJ1-2	few	TRBD1	CASSVGQGVYGYTF	TGTGCCAGCAGCGTAGGACAGGGGGTCTATGGCTACACCTTC
TRBV4-3	TRBJ1-4	few	.	CASSQGNRAGEEKLFF	TGCGCCAGCAGCCAGGGCAACAGGGCGGGTGAGGAAAAACTGTTTTTT
TRBV7-2	TRBJ1-2	once	.	CASSSLQALYGYTF	TGTGCCAGCAGCTCCCTTCAGGCGCTCTATGGCTACACCTTC